This is a list of T cell receptor beta chains from one sample in a study of early T cells in non-severe SARS-CoV-2 infection. One entry per CDR3 protein, called by TCRdb with MiXCR from the 5' RACE reads. The repertoire has about 92,000 distinct CDR3 sequences, 14% of them found once; the top ten carry about 6.7%. Sequencing used whole blood. The receptors were gathered from an adult who was a healthcare worker with PCR-confirmed SARS-CoV-2 infection or an uninfected control (not recorded which). CDR3s include the opening cysteine and the closing phenylalanine or tryptophan. Expanded clones get a size class; other rows say once, few or many, or leave the size out.

few TRBJ1-2 TRBV20-1 CSAREPAAANYGYTF
few TRBJ2-7 TRBV12-3/TRBV12-4 CASSFSRAEQYF
few TRBJ2-5 TRBV28 CASSQGGGRLSEETQYF
medium-sized TRBJ2-5 TRBV29-1 CSVAPTPRETQYF
. TRBJ2-4 TRBV2 CASGTSGALGAKNIQYF
many TRBJ1-1 TRBV5-5 CASSLWTVNTEAFF
. TRBJ1-2 TRBV28 CASSLAPRGYTF
. TRBJ2-2 TRBV18 CASSPEAHESNTGELFF
. TRBJ2-2 TRBV6-5 CASRRRDGELFF
few TRBJ1-1 TRBV24-1 CATSSHTTTEAFF
many TRBJ1-2 TRBV10-3 CAISEGTDNYGYTF
few TRBJ2-1 TRBV4-2 CASGGPTYNEQFF
. TRBJ2-7 TRBV2 CASSAPGGLRGEQYF
. TRBJ1-5 TRBV27 CASSFRGGQPQHF
few TRBJ2-5 TRBV7-2 CASRQPETGRQETQYF
few TRBJ1-2 TRBV30 CAWSRFATNYGYTF
few TRBJ1-2 TRBV7-9 CASSPDRAPYGYTF
few TRBJ2-7 TRBV6-5 CASSYRSGGPYEQYF
. TRBJ2-7 TRBV29-1 CSVEDRDRGKYEQYF
few TRBJ1-5 TRBV28 CASSLMVDQPQHF
. TRBJ1-4 TRBV5-4 CASSLDQFNEKLFF
many TRBJ1-1 TRBV5-4 CASSLEFLGPLEAFF
few TRBJ2-3 TRBV7-8 CASSYRTSGAKDTQYF
few TRBJ1-1 TRBV27 CASSPLQDWNTEAFF
. TRBJ2-7 TRBV6-6 CASGRARGEQYF
. TRBJ2-3 TRBV7-6 CASSPRTGLAGGPSIDTQYF
. TRBJ2-1 TRBV20-1 CSAARYNEQFF
many TRBJ2-7 TRBV2 CASSDYEQYF